This record covers a single T cell receptor (beta chain). The data originate from a study of blood T cell repertoires in COVID-19. Overall study: Samples of COVID-19 (acute and convalescent) were obtained from the United States, Italy and Spain. PBMCs, B-cell-depleted T cells, or T cells were the source of the cDNA or gDNA that made up the material.

Per the authors' pipeline: From reference gene primer amplification, estimates of nucleated cell counts were derived. Produced via immunoSEQ multiplex PCR; TCRdb's table is partial and in-frame only. V and J calls plus clone size are reproduced from that table; the DNA served to infer D and trimming. This table holds under 200,000 clones, roughly 90% found once. The clonotype originates from a woman between 65 and 79 years old with acute or convalescent COVID-19. The source material was peripheral blood.

CDR3 region: CASSRESLPYEQYF. DNA for the CDR3: TGTGCCAGCAGCCGGGAGTCTCTTCCCTACGAGCAGTACTTC. V usage is TRBV9 and J usage is TRBJ2-7; D might be TRBD2 (6 bases). The ends were cut back, 4 bases at V and 2 bases at J, with 13 bases in the middle. The germline gives CDR1 SGDLS, CDR2 YYNGEE. CDR3 length: 14 amino acids.